This TCR beta chain was captured in a study of blood T cell repertoires in COVID-19. Study details: Researchers got acute and convalescent COVID-19 samples from the United States, Italy and Spain.

Clones were sequenced by immunoSEQ multiplex PCR, and TCRdb holds only the in-frame ones, with some missing. The profile covers fewer than 250,000 clones, with around 91% appearing a single time and around 4.8% taken by the ten largest. Per germline, CDR1 MGHRA and CDR2 YSYEKL. The CDR3 is 15 amino acids. The junction had 5 bases not matched to a gene; V was cut back by 2 bases and J by 7 bases. The table lists this clone with a few counts. Specimen: peripheral blood. This TCR came from a woman aged 40 to 49 with acute or convalescent COVID-19. The V call is TRBV4-1, the J call TRBJ1-4, with 9 positions matching TRBD1. The chain's CDR3 is CASSQPGQGTEKLFF. The CDR3 nucleotides read TGCGCCAGCAGCCAACCGGGACAGGGAACTGAAAAACTGTTTTTT.